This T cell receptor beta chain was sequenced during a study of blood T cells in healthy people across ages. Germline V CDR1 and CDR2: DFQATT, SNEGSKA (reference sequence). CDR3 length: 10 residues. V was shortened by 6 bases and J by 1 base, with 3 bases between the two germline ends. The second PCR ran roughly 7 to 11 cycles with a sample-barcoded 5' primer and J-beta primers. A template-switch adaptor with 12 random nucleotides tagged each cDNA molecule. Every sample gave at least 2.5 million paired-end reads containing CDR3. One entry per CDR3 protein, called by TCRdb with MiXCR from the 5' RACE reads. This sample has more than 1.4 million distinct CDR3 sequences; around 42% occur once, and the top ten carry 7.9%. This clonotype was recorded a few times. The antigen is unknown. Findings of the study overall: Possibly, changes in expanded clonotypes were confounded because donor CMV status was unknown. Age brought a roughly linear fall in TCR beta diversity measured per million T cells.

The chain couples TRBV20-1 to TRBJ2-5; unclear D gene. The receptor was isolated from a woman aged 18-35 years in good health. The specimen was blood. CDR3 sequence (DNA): TGCAGTGCGCCCCAAGAGACCCAGTACTTC. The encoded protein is CSAPQETQYF.